The 9 T cell receptor beta chains listed next were all sequenced from one sample in a study of CD8 T cells in ankylosing spondylitis (TCRdb year 2017). The library was prepared using 5' RACE. TCRdb shows the sequencer as Illumina HiSeq 2500. TCRdb trimmed public reads at Q25 via fastp, called clones via MiXCR and kept in-frame beta chains. Here each entry gathers all rows of one CDR3 protein and keeps the most common genes and DNA. Here the sample has some 87,000 distinct CDR3 sequences; around 25% occur a single time. The top ten clones comprise roughly 60% of the sample. The sequencing sample was made of blood, either unsorted or a sorted T cell fraction (not recorded which). The receptors derive from a male donor with ankylosing spondylitis or in good health (not recorded which).

The chain has TRBV7-9 and TRBJ2-1, with 8 bases matching TRBD2. Germline V lookup: CDR1 SEHNR, CDR2 FQNEAQ (reference sequence). Trimming at V came to 3 bases and at J to 2 bases, leaving 9 bases not matched to a gene. This CDR3 is 17 amino acids long. CDR3 loop: CASSLVNSGSPYNEQFF. The CDR3 DNA follows: TGTGCCAGCAGCTTGGTGAACAGCGGGAGCCCCTACAATGAGCAGTTCTTC.

This clonotype was seen a handful of times. V and J are TRBV27 and TRBJ1-2, with a tentative D call TRBD1 (5 bases). Per germline, CDR1 MNHEY and CDR2 SMNVEV (reference sequence). V shed 6 bases and J shed 4 bases, with 12 bases lying between them. The CDR3 covers 13 residues. The CDR3, as DNA: TGTGCCAGCAGCCCCAGAGGGGCCTATGGCTACACCTTC. Protein sequence: CASSPRGAYGYTF.

The chain has TRBV25-1 and TRBJ2-7, with D perhaps TRBD1 (5 bases). V was cut by 6 bases and J by 2 bases, with 11 bases left in between. Looked up from germline, CDR1 is MGHDK and CDR2 is SYGVNS. The CDR3 has 13 residues. The CDR3 region is CASRMTDTYEQYV. The CDR3 DNA sequence: TGTGCCAGCAGGATGACAGATACCTACGAGCAGTACGTC.

The chain has TRBV29-1 and TRBJ2-3; no firm D call. Germline assignment: CDR1 SQVTM and CDR2 ANQGSEA. Trimming left V 7 bases short and J 4 bases short, with 6 bases between. The CDR3 is 10 residues long. This CDR3 is CSGYSDTQYF. DNA for the CDR3: TGCAGCGGGTACTCAGATACGCAGTATTTT.

This clonotype was detected many times. The chain has TRBV6-5 and TRBJ2-3; D ambiguous. The V gene's germline CDR1 is MNHEY and CDR2 SVGAGI. V was shortened by 0 bases and J by 5 bases, with 9 bases between the two germline ends. The CDR3 consists of 14 residues. The CDR3 nucleotides read TGTGCCAGCAGTTACTCGGCGGCCTTAGATACGCAGTATTTT. It codes for CASSYSAALDTQYF.

The chain is built from TRBV4-1 and TRBJ2-2; a weak D match, TRBD1 (6 bases). The CDR3 has 18 amino acids. V was clipped by 1 base and J by 3 bases, with 18 bases between them. Germline-derived CDR1 and CDR2 are MGHRA and YSYEKL. Here the CDR3 DNA reads TGCGCCAGCAGCCAAGGCCCCCATTTAGGGGGACACACCGGGGAGCTGTTTTTT. This codes for CASSQGPHLGGHTGELFF.

This clonotype has more than one count but fewer than ten. The J gene is TRBJ2-2, the V gene TRBV2; weak D call: TRBD2 (5 bases). V was trimmed by 6 bases and J by 6 bases, leaving 17 bases between them. Germline loops: CDR1 SNHLY, CDR2 FYNNEI. This CDR3 spans 15 amino acids. DNA for the CDR3: TGTGCCAGCAGCCGAAGACCATCCGGGGCCGGGGAGCTGTTTTTT. It translates to CASSRRPSGAGELFF. The entire variable domain, with the rest obtained from reference TRBV2 and TRBJ2-2, is as follows: EPEVTQTPSHQVTQMGQEVILRCVPISNHLYFYWYRQILGQKVEFLVSFYNNEISEKSEIFDDQFSVERPDGSNFTLKIRSTKLEDSAMYFCASSRRPSGAGELFFGEGSRLTVL.

The gene calls are TRBV18 and TRBJ2-3, with D uncertain. Between the trimmed V and J ends, which lost 1 base and 1 base, there was a span of 9 bases. This CDR3 is built from 15 residues. Germline V gene sequence: CDR1 KGHSH, CDR2 LQKENI. The CDR3 is CASSPQAGRTDTQYF. For the CDR3, the DNA is TGTGCCAGCTCACCACAGGCAGGCCGCACAGATACGCAGTATTTT.

The rearrangement joins TRBV12-3 or TRBV12-4 to TRBJ2-1; TRBD2 matches 8 bases. V shed 6 bases, J shed 12 bases, and the junction held 13 bases outside the gene matches. This CDR3 region has 14 residues. This chain's CDR3 is CASSSAGLGIVQFF. CDR3 nucleotide sequence: TGTGCCAGCAGCTCCGCGGGACTAGGGATTGTGCAGTTCTTC.